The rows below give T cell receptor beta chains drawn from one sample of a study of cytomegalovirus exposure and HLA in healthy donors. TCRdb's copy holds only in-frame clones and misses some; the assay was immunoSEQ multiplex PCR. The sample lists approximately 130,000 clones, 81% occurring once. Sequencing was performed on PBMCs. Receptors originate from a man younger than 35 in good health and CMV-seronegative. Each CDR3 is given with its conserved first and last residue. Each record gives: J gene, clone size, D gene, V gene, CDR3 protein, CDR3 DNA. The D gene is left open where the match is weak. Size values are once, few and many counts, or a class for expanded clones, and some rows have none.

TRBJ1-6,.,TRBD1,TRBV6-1,CASSEKQGIHSPLHF,TGTGCCAGCAGCGAGAAACAGGGGATTCATTCACCCCTCCACTTT
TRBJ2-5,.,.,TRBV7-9,CASSLVLNRETQYF,TGTGCCAGCAGCTTGGTGCTTAACCGGGAGACCCAGTACTTC
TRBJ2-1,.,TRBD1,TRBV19,CASRADRGPYNEQFF,TGTGCCAGTAGGGCGGACAGGGGCCCTTACAATGAGCAGTTCTTC
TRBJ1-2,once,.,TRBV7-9,CASTPLTANYGYTF,TGTGCCAGCACCCCGCTTACAGCTAACTATGGCTACACCTTC
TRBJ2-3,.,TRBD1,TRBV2,CARSDRETGDTQYF,TGTGCCAGAAGCGACAGGGAAACCGGCGATACGCAGTATTTT
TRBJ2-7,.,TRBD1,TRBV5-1,CASSSSGTGGQGEQYF,TGCGCCAGCAGCTCTTCCGGGACAGGGGGTCAGGGCGAGCAGTACTTC
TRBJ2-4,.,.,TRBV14,CASSQDRLAKNIQYF,TGTGCCAGCAGCCAAGATCGTCTAGCCAAAAACATTCAGTACTTC
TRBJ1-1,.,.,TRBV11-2,CASSFITEAFF,TGTGCCAGCAGCTTTATTACTGAAGCTTTCTTT
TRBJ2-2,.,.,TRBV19,CASSPLGARNTGELFF,TGTGCCAGTAGTCCTTTGGGGGCACGGAACACCGGGGAGCTGTTTTTT
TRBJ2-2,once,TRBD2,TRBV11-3,CASSQGLVTGELFF,TGTGCCAGCAGCCAGGGACTAGTTACCGGGGAGCTGTTTTTT
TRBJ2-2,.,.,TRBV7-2,CASSVLPTGELFF,TGTGCCAGCAGCGTTCTACCCACCGGGGAGCTGTTTTTT
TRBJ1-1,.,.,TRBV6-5,CASSYSAELNTEAFF,TGTGCCAGCAGTTACTCGGCAGAATTGAACACTGAAGCTTTCTTT
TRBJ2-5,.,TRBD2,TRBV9,CASSTSGGPETQYF,TGTGCCAGCTCCACCTCGGGGGGGCCTGAGACCCAGTACTTC
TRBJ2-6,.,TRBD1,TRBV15,CATSRDRDRGNGANVLTF,TGTGCCACCAGCAGAGATAGGGACAGGGGTAATGGGGCCAACGTCCTGACTTTC
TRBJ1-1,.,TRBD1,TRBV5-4,CASRTGTGSKAFF,TGTGCCAGCAGAACAGGGACAGGGAGTAAAGCTTTCTTT